The rows below give T cell receptor beta chains drawn from one sample of a study of T cells in Graves' hyperthyroidism and ophthalmopathy. Each CDR3 protein is one row after TCRdb ran MiXCR on the multiplex PCR reads. The table shows about 560,000 distinct CDR3 sequences, with 14% occurring only once. Sequencing input: blood. The receptor set was obtained from a woman aged 35 to 49 with Graves' hyperthyroidism. Each CDR3 is given with its conserved first and last residue. Each record gives: CDR3 protein, CDR3 DNA, V gene, D gene, J gene, clone size. D genes are given only for firm matches. Clone sizes are given selectively: once, few, many, or a class where the clone is expanded.

CAWGKGSYEQYF,TGTGCCTGGGGGAAAGGGTCCTACGAGCAGTACTTC,TRBV30,NA,TRBJ2-7,many
CASRPDGDRGPPGSYEQYF,TGTGCCAGCAGGCCAGACGGGGACAGGGGCCCACCTGGCTCCTACGAGCAGTACTTC,TRBV7-9,TRBD1,TRBJ2-7,NA
CASSSRRGAGRNEQFF,TGTGCCAGCAGTTCCAGAAGGGGGGCAGGGAGAAATGAGCAGTTCTTC,TRBV28,NA,TRBJ2-1,many
CASRRQGRPYEQYF,TGTGCCAGCAGGCGACAGGGGAGGCCCTACGAGCAGTACTTC,TRBV28,TRBD1,TRBJ2-7,many
CAWSKGLGNQPQHF,TGTGCCTGGAGTAAGGGGCTGGGCAATCAGCCCCAGCATTTT,TRBV30,NA,TRBJ1-5,many
CASPKREHVETQYF,TGTGCCAGCCCGAAGCGGGAGCACGTGGAGACCCAGTACTTC,TRBV28,TRBD2,TRBJ2-5,many
CASSYTGTVSYEQYF,TGTGCCAGCAGTTACACCGGGACAGTCTCCTACGAGCAGTACTTC,TRBV6-5,TRBD1,TRBJ2-7,NA
CASSQDRLAGGPSYNEQFF,TGCGCCAGCAGCCAAGATCGCCTAGCGGGAGGGCCCTCCTACAATGAGCAGTTCTTC,TRBV4-1,TRBD2,TRBJ2-1,many
CASWTRQGVSDTQYF,TGTGCCAGCTGGACACGACAGGGGGTTTCAGATACGCAGTATTTT,TRBV6-1,TRBD1,TRBJ2-3,many
CASSHRGGHEQYF,TGTGCCAGCAGTCACAGGGGTGGCCACGAGCAGTACTTC,TRBV28,TRBD1,TRBJ2-7,many